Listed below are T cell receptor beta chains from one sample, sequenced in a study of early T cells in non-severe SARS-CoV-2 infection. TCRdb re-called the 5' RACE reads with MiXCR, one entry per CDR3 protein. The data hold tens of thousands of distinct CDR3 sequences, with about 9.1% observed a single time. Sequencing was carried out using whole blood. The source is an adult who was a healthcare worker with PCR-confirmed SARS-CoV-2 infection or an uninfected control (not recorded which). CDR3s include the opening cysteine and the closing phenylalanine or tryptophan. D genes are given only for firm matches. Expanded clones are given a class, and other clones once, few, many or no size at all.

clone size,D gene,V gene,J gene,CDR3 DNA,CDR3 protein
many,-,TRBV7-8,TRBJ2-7,TGTGCCAGCAGCTTAGTCAGGGGGGTACACGAGCAGTACTTC,CASSLVRGVHEQYF
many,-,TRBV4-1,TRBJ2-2,TGCGCCAGCAGCCAAGTACCAAAGGGACACGGCACCGGGGAGCTGTTTTTT,CASSQVPKGHGTGELFF
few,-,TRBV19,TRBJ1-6,TGTGCCAGTAGTTCCCGGGATAATTCACCCCTCCACTTT,CASSSRDNSPLHF
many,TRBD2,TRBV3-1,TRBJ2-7,TGTGCCAGCAGCCAGGTAGCGGGAGGCCCCTACGAGCAGTACTTC,CASSQVAGGPYEQYF
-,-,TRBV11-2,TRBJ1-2,TGTGCCAGCAGCTCCCTACAGCTTCGCTTTGAATATGGCTACACCTTC,CASSSLQLRFEYGYTF
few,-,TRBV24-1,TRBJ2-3,TGTGCCACCAGTGATTTGGATCAGGCGGGCACAGATACGCAGTATTTT,CATSDLDQAGTDTQYF
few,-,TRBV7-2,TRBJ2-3,TGTGCCAGCAGCTTAGCGTCGGATACGCAGTATTTT,CASSLASDTQYF
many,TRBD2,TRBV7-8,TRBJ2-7,TGTGCCAGCAGCTTGGCCGGGACTAGCGGGAGCGTCGACGAGCAGTACTTC,CASSLAGTSGSVDEQYF
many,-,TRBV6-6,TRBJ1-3,TGTGCCAGCAGTTACTCGGGGAGGAGGAGCTCTGGAAACACCATATATTTT,CASSYSGRRSSGNTIYF
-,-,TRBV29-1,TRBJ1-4,TGCAGCGTTGGAGGGGAGGCCGAAAAACTGTTTTTT,CSVGGEAEKLFF
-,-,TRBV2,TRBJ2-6,TGTGCCAGCAGCGTCAACGTCCTGACTTTC,CASSVNVLTF
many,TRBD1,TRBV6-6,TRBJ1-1,TGTGCCAGCAGTTCTCCACGTGGGACAGGGAGCACTGAAGCTTTCTTT,CASSSPRGTGSTEAFF
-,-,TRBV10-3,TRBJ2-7,TGTGCCATCAGTGAAGGGGGAAGGTCCTACGAGCAGTACTTC,CAISEGGRSYEQYF
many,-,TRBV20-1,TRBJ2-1,TGCAGTGCCCCCCAGATGGGTAGCGACTCCTACAATGAGCAGTTCTTC,CSAPQMGSDSYNEQFF
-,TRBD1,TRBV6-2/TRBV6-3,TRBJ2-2,TGTGCCAGCAGTTCCCGGACAGGGACCGGGGAGCTGTTTTTT,CASSSRTGTGELFF
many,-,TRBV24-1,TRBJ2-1,TGTGCCACCAGTGGGTCTCGGTACAATGAGCAGTTCTTC,CATSGSRYNEQFF
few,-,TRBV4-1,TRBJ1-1,TGCGCCAGCAGCCAACTAAGGATTATGAACACTGAAGCTTTCTTT,CASSQLRIMNTEAFF
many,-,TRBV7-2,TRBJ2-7,TGTGCCAGCAGCTTAGCGAACTGGTCCTACGAGCAGTACTTC,CASSLANWSYEQYF
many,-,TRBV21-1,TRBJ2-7,TGTGCCAGCAGCTTAAGCGGGCAACCCCCCTCCTACGAGCAGTACTTC,CASSLSGQPPSYEQYF
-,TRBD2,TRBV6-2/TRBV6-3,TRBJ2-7,TGTGCCAGCAGTTACGTCGGGACTGGCGGGAGGATATACGAGCAGTACTTC,CASSYVGTGGRIYEQYF
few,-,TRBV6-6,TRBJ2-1,TGTGCCAGCCGGTCACAGGAGCAGTTCTTC,CASRSQEQFF
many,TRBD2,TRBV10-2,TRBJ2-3,TGCGCCAGCAGAGCGGGAGGGGCCGTTGTCGGTACGCAGTATTTT,CASRAGGAVVGTQYF
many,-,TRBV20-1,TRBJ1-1,TGCAGTGCTAGAGAGGGGGAAAGGGGGAGCACTGAAGCTTTCTTT,CSAREGERGSTEAFF
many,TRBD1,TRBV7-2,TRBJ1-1,TGTGCCAGCAGCCAACAGGGGGGCTCGGAAGCTTTCTTT,CASSQQGGSEAFF
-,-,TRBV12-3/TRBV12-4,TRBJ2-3,TGTGCCAGCAGTTCCAGGGAAGATACGCAGTATTTT,CASSSREDTQYF
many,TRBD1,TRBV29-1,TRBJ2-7,TGCAGCGTTGAGTCGGACAGGACCTACGAGCAGTACTTC,CSVESDRTYEQYF
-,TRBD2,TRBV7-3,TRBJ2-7,TGTGCCAGCAGCTTGGCGGGAGGAACCGAGCAGTACTTC,CASSLAGGTEQYF
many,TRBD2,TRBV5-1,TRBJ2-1,TGCGCCAGCAGCTTGGTCGGACTAGCGATAAATGAGCAGTTCTTC,CASSLVGLAINEQFF
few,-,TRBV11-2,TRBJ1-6,TGTGCCAGCAGCTTGACGGGAATCCAAAATTCACCCCTCCACTTT,CASSLTGIQNSPLHF
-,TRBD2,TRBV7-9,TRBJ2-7,TGTGCCAGCAGCGGCGGCCCTAGCGGGAGCCTTGTTGACGAGCAGTACTTC,CASSGGPSGSLVDEQYF
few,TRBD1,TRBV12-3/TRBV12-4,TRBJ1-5,TGTGCCAGCAGTTTAGGGACAGGGGGCGTCAATCAGCCCCAGCATTTT,CASSLGTGGVNQPQHF
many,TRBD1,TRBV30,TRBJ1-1,TGTGCCTGGAGTAGGAGGACGGAGGGGGCTCTAGCTTTCTTT,CAWSRRTEGALAFF
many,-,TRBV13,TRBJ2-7,TGTGCCAGCAGCGAACTAGGTGGTAGCGCACTCTACGAGCAGTACTTC,CASSELGGSALYEQYF
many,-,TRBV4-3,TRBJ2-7,TGCGCCAGCAGCCAAGATCGACGACAGGCTGGCGAGCAGTACTTC,CASSQDRRQAGEQYF
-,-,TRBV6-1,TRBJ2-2,TGTGCCAGCAGTGAGCAAGGGGGGTTCACCGGGGAGCTGTTTTTT,CASSEQGGFTGELFF
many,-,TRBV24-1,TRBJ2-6,TGTGCCACCAGTGATAATGGATTTCAGCGAACCCACTCTGGGGCCAACGTCCTGACTTTC,CATSDNGFQRTHSGANVLTF
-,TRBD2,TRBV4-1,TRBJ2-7,TGCGCCAGCAGCCAAGATCCTCGGCGGGAGCGGGGCGAGCAGTACTTC,CASSQDPRRERGEQYF
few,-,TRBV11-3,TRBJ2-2,TGTGCCAGCAGCTTAACGCGAGGGGAGCTGTTTTTT,CASSLTRGELFF
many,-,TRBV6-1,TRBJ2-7,TGTGCCAGCGGGCGAGCAGGGGAGCAGTACTTC,CASGRAGEQYF
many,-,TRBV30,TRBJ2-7,TGTGCCTGGAAGAATCAGGGGGAGGGCTACGAGCAGTACTTC,CAWKNQGEGYEQYF
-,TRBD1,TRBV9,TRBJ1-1,TGTGCCAGCAGCCCCTGGACAGGGGAGGACACTGAAGCTTTCTTT,CASSPWTGEDTEAFF
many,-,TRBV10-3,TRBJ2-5,TGTGCCATCAGTGAGTCGGAAGAGACCCAGTACTTC,CAISESEETQYF
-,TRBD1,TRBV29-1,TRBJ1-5,TGCAGCGTTTTGGAGGGGACAGGGGCTCAGCCCCAGCATTTT,CSVLEGTGAQPQHF
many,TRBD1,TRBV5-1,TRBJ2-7,TGCGCCAGCAGCTCAGGGGGCGAGCAGTACTTC,CASSSGGEQYF
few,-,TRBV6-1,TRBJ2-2,TGTGCCAGTACGGGATTCCTGAACACCGGGGAGCTGTTTTTT,CASTGFLNTGELFF
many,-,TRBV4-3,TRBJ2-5,TGCGCCAGCAGCCAAGATAGGGTTAGAGAGACCCAGTACTTC,CASSQDRVRETQYF
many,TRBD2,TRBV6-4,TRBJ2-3,TGTGCCAGCAGTGAAACGGGAGGGTCCGCAGATACGCAGTATTTT,CASSETGGSADTQYF
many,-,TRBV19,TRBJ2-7,TGTGCCAGTAGTATTAAGGGACACGAGCAGTACTTC,CASSIKGHEQYF
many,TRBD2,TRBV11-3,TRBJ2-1,TGTGCCAGCTCGGCTAGCGGGAGTTACGATGAGCAGTTCTTC,CASSASGSYDEQFF
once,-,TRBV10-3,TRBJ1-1,TGTGCCATCACAAAGTCAGCAGCAACCATGAACACTGAAGCTTTCTTT,CAITKSAATMNTEAFF
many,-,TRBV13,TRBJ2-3,TGTGCCAGCAGCCCTAGGAGAGGCGTTGGCACAGATACGCAGTATTTT,CASSPRRGVGTDTQYF
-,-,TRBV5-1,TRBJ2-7,TGCGCCAGCAGCTTTGGGGACGGGACCTACGAGCAGTACTTC,CASSFGDGTYEQYF
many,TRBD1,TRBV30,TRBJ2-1,TGTGCCTGGAGTCCGACAGGGGGCTATGAGCAGTTCTTC,CAWSPTGGYEQFF
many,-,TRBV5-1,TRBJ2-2,TGCGCCAGCAGCTCTCAGTGGGCTACAGACACCGGGGAGCTGTTTTTT,CASSSQWATDTGELFF
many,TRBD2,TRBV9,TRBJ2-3,TGTGCCAGCAGCGTACGCGATAGCGGGGGCGTCACAGATACGCAGTATTTT,CASSVRDSGGVTDTQYF
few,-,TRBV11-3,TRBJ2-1,TGTGCCAGCAGCTCGTCGGAGGCAAGGGAGCAGTTCTTC,CASSSSEAREQFF
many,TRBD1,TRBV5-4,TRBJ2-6,TGTGCCAGCAGCTTGGTGGCAGGGGGCGTCTCTGGGGCCAACGTCCTGACTTTC,CASSLVAGGVSGANVLTF